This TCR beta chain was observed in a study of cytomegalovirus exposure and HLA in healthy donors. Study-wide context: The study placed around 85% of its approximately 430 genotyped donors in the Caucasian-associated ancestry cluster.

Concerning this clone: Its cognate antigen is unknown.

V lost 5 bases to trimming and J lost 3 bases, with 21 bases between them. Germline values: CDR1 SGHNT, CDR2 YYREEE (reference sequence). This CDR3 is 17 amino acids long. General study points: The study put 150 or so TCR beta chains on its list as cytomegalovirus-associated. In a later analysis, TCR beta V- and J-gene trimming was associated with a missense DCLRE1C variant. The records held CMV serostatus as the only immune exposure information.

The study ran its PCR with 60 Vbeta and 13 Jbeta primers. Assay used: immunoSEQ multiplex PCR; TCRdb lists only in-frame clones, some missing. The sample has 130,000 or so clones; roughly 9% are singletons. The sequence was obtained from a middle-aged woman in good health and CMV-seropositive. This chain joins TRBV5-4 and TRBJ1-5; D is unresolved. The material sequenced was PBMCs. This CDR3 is CASRCTEVTVPNQPQHF. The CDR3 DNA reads TGTGCCAGCAGATGTACAGAAGTAACAGTGCCCAATCAGCCCCAGCATTTT.